One and the same sample provided the 10 T cell receptor beta chains below, sequenced in a study of regulatory T cells in long-lasting Graves disease. With iRepertoire HTBI primers and Arm-PCR of CDR3 regions, TCR beta libraries were built. TCRdb reprocessed the multiplex PCR reads via MiXCR and lists one record per CDR3 protein. The sample holds approximately 490,000 distinct CDR3 sequences, about a sixth seen once. As for time point: newly diagnosed GD, antithyroid drugs for less than 3 months. From PBMCs, RNA was extracted and then used to make the TCR library. The data were also submitted as part of a second study, on T cells in Graves' hyperthyroidism and ophthalmopathy.

Source: peripheral blood mononuclear cells (PBMCs), taken at new diagnosis, from a patient treated with antithyroid drugs. The receptors were gathered from a man between 35 and 55 years old with Graves disease.

V is TRBV9 and J is TRBJ2-2, with 11 bases lining up with TRBD2. Germline CDR1 SGDLS, CDR2 YYNGEE. The trim removed 4 bases at V and 4 bases at J, leaving 9 bases unmatched. The CDR3 is 17 amino acids. This chain's CDR3 is CASSRRELAGVTGELFF. DNA of the CDR3: TGTGCCAGCAGCCGACGGGAACTAGCGGGAGTCACCGGGGAGCTGTTTTTT.

This clonotype has ten or more counts. This rearrangement joins TRBV5-1 to TRBJ2-3, with 10 bases matching TRBD1. Germline loops: CDR1 SGHRS, CDR2 YFSETQ. Unmatched junction bases numbered 4, after V lost 7 bases and J lost 2 bases. This CDR3 has 14 residues. The CDR3 sequence is CASRQGAATDTQYF. The CDR3 DNA is TGCGCCAGCCGACAGGGGGCGGCCACAGATACGCAGTATTTT.

The chain uses TRBV12-3 or TRBV12-4 and TRBJ2-1; possibly TRBD2 for D (5 bases). The CDR3 loop spans 13 amino acids. The germline V and J ends were trimmed by 7 bases and 6 bases, with 13 bases remaining between them. This CDR3 is CASTTDLFNEQFF. CDR3 nucleotides: TGTGCCAGCACCACGGACTTATTCAATGAGCAGTTCTTC.

This chain links TRBV6-2 or TRBV6-3 with TRBJ1-4, with 9 bases fitting TRBD1. The CDR3 extends over 16 amino acids. CDR1 and CDR2 from the germline V gene are MNHEY and SVGEGT. V shed 6 bases, J shed 7 bases, and the junction held 12 bases outside the gene matches. DNA of the CDR3: TGTGCCAGCAGACTAGCCGGGACAGGGAATGCTGAAAAACTGTTTTTT. It yields the protein CASRLAGTGNAEKLFF.

The V gene is TRBV20-1, the J gene TRBJ1-2, with D possibly being TRBD1 (5 bases). From germline, CDR1 is DFQATT and CDR2 SNEGSKA (reference sequence). V was cut by 3 bases and J by 7 bases, with 18 bases left in between. This CDR3 contains 14 residues. The CDR3 bases are TGCAGTGCTAGCCCCTCTACGGGGGGGGTTGGCTACACCTTC. Residues: CSASPSTGGVGYTF.

This clonotype was found many times. This sequence joins TRBV10-2 and TRBJ2-7, with 7 bases lining up with TRBD1. Per germline, CDR1 WSHSY and CDR2 SAAADI. Trimming took 10 bases from V and 0 from J; bases not matched to a gene: 6. This CDR3 has 13 residues. This CDR3 is CAIGGTSSYEQYF. The CDR3 DNA sequence: TGCGCCATAGGGGGCACGTCCTCCTACGAGCAGTACTTC.

This clonotype was picked up many times. The chain has TRBV6-5 and TRBJ2-7; D is unclear. The germline V and J ends were trimmed by 0 bases and 4 bases, with 13 bases remaining between them. The CDR3 loop spans 15 amino acids. Germline loops: CDR1 MNHEY, CDR2 SVGAGI. The CDR3 DNA follows: TGTGCCAGCAGTTACTCGCGGCAGGCTAATTACGAGCAGTACTTC. Residues: CASSYSRQANYEQYF.

This clonotype showed up just a few times. The chain joins TRBV7-9 to TRBJ2-2; 8 positions agree with TRBD2. The V segment lost 3 bases and the J segment 0 bases; nucleotides outside the gene matches: 3. Germline V lookup: CDR1 SEHNR, CDR2 FQNEAQ (reference sequence). This CDR3 has 16 residues. The CDR3 region has the DNA TGTGCCAGCAGCTTCCCGGGACTAGCGAACACCGGGGAGCTGTTTTTT. This sequence encodes CASSFPGLANTGELFF.

This clonotype was seen ten or more times. The V and J genes are TRBV11-3 and TRBJ2-1; the D gene is possibly TRBD2 (6 bases). The CDR3 covers 15 residues. The V end was cut by 4 bases, the J end by 2 bases, with 12 bases between. Looked up from germline, CDR1 is SGHNT and CDR2 is YENEEA. CDR3 nucleotides: TGTGCCAGCAGCTCGATAGCGGACCCCTACAATGAGCAGTTCTTC. Its protein is CASSSIADPYNEQFF.

Many counts were recorded for this clonotype. In nucleotides, the CDR3 is TGCAGTGCTAGAGCGGGATCTCATTACAATGAGCAGTTCTTC. Protein: CSARAGSHYNEQFF. The V and J genes are TRBV20-1 and TRBJ2-1; D possibly corresponds to TRBD2 (5 bases). The germline V gene has CDR1 DFQATT and CDR2 SNEGSKA (reference sequence). The CDR3 sequence is 14 residues long. Trimming pared 1 base from V and 4 bases from J, leaving 11 bases between.